This TCR beta chain was recovered during a study of cytomegalovirus exposure and HLA in healthy donors. Researchers ran the PCR with 60 Vbeta and 13 Jbeta primers. Profiling relied on immunoSEQ multiplex PCR, and the TCRdb table lists in-frame clones only, not all of them. The ten most abundant clones cover 6.8% of a sample with over 100,000 clones. V was pared by 6 bases and J by 7 bases, with 19 bases between. The CDR3 spans 15 residues. CDR1 is SGHNT and CDR2 is YENEEA in the germline V gene. The V gene is TRBV11-3, the J gene TRBJ2-1, with a weak D call TRBD2 (6 bases). The sequenced sample consisted of PBMCs. This clonotype originated in a man aged 35 to 55 in good health and CMV-seropositive. The CDR3 here is CASSGWREKGNEQFF. CDR3 DNA sequence: TGTGCCAGCAGTGGATGGCGGGAAAAGGGGAATGAGCAGTTCTTC.